This T cell receptor beta chain was identified in a study of cytomegalovirus exposure and HLA in healthy donors. Whole-study context: Among a few hundred genotyped donors, approximately 80% fell in the Caucasian-associated ancestry cluster.

The PCR made use of 60 Vbeta and 13 Jbeta primers. Produced via immunoSEQ multiplex PCR; TCRdb's table is partial and in-frame only. The sample holds under 150,000 clones, around 84% seen once. Germline V gene lookup returns CDR1 SNHLY and CDR2 FYNNEI. The CDR3 is 12 residues long. This TCR came from a boy younger than 10 in good health and CMV-seronegative. The rearrangement links TRBV2 to TRBJ1-2; possibly TRBD1 for D (5 bases). The sequenced material came from PBMCs. The DNA for the CDR3 is TGTGTAACCGGGACTCAGAACTATGGCTACACCTTC. The encoded protein is CVTGTQNYGYTF.